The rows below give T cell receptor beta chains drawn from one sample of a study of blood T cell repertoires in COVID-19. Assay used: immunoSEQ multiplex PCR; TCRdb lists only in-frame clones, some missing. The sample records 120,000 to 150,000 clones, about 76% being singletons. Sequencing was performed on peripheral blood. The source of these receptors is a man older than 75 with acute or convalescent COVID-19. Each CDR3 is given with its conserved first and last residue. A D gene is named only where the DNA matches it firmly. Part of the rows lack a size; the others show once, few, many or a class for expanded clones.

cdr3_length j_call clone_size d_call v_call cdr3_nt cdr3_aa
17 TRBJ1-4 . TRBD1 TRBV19 TGTGCCAGTAGACGGGGACAGGGGGGTGCAACTAATGAAAAACTGTTTTTT CASRRGQGGATNEKLFF
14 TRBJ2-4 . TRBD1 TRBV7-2 TGTGCCAGCAGCCTGCGGACAGGTTCTCCGGATCAGTACTTC CASSLRTGSPDQYF
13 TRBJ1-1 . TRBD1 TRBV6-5 TGTGCCAGCAGCGGGACAGGAAGGGCTGAAGCTTTCTTT CASSGTGRAEAFF
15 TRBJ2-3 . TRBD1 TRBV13 TGTGCCAGCAGCTTAGAGGACAGGGTAACAGATACGCAGTATTTT CASSLEDRVTDTQYF
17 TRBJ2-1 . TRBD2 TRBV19 TGTGCCAGTAGTATAGGGGTCGAAGCGGGGGGGCCTCATGAGCAGTTCTTC CASSIGVEAGGPHEQFF
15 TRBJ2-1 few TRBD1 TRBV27 TGTGCCAGCAGCCGGCGACAGGGGGCTAATAATGAGCAGTTCTTC CASSRRQGANNEQFF
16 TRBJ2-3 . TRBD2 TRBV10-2 TGCGCCAGCAGTGTCATACTCCCCGGGGGGGGTGTTACGCAGTATTTT CASSVILPGGGVTQYF
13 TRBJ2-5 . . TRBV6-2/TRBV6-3 TGTGCCAGCAGTTACGCGCAAAAAGAGACCCAGTACTTC CASSYAQKETQYF
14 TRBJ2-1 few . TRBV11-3 TGTGCCAGCAGCTTGGGCCTCGCCCCCGATGAGCAGTTCTTC CASSLGLAPDEQFF
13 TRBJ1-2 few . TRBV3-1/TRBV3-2 TGTGCCAGCAGCCAAGACAGGGAGGATGGCTACACCTTC CASSQDREDGYTF
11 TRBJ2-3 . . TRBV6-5 TGTGGGGCGACAGCGCTCCATACGCAGTATTTT CGATALHTQYF
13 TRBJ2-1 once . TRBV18 TGTGCCAGCTCACTTACGGGAGACAATGAGCAGTTCTTC CASSLTGDNEQFF
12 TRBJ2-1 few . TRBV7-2 TGTGCCAGCAGCTCAGACAGTGATGAGCAGTTCTTC CASSSDSDEQFF
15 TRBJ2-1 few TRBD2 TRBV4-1 TGCGCCAGCAGCCAAGAATGGGGACTAAGAAATGAGCAGTTCTTC CASSQEWGLRNEQFF
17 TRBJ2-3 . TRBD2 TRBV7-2 TGTGCCAGCAGCCCCCCCGGGAGAGCGGGGGGGATGGATACGCAGTATTTT CASSPPGRAGGMDTQYF
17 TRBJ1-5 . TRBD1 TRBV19 TGTGCCAGTAGTACAATCCGGGACAGTTATAGCAATCAGCCCCAGCATTTT CASSTIRDSYSNQPQHF
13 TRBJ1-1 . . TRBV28 TGTGCCAGCAGTTTGAGGAGGGTGACTGAAGCTTTCTTT CASSLRRVTEAFF
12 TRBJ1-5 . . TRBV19 TGTGCCAGTCTGGGGGGGGATCAGCCCCAGCATTTT CASLGGDQPQHF
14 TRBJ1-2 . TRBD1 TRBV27 TGTGCCAGCAGCTTCCGGGAGGGGGCGGCTGGCTACACCTTC CASSFREGAAGYTF
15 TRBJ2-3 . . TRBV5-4 TGTGCCAGCAGCTTAACACAGAACCCCACAGATACGCAGTATTTT CASSLTQNPTDTQYF
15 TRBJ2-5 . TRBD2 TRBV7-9 TGTGCCAGCACATCCTCAGCGGGAACCCAAGAGACCCAGTACTTC CASTSSAGTQETQYF
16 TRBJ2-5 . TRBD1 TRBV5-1 TGCGCCAGCAGCTACACCGGGACAGGGGGCTGGGAGACCCAGTACTTC CASSYTGTGGWETQYF
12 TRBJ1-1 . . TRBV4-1 TGCGCCAGCAGCCCCGTCCGGGGGGAAGCTTTCTTT CASSPVRGEAFF
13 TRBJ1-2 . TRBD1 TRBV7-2 TGTGCCAGCAGCTCCGGACAGGGAGATGGCTACACCTTC CASSSGQGDGYTF
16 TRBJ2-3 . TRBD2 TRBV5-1 TGCGCCAGCAGCTTGGAACCTAGCGGAAGCACAGATACGCAGTATTTT CASSLEPSGSTDTQYF
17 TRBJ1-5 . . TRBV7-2 TGTGCCAGCAGTCGCACAAGGACAGATTATAGCAATCAGCCCCAGCATTTT CASSRTRTDYSNQPQHF
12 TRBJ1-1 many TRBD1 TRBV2 TGTGCCAGCAGTGACAGGGGGCCTGAAGCTTTCTTT CASSDRGPEAFF
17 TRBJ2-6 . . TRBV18 TGTGCCAGCTCACCATTACAGGGTAGGGATGGGGCCAACGTCCTGACTTTC CASSPLQGRDGANVLTF
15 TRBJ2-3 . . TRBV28 TGTGCCAGCAGTACCTCACTAGCCGGGTCAGATACGCAGTATTTT CASSTSLAGSDTQYF
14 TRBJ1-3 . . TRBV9 TGTGCCAGCAGCGTGAACCGTGAGGGAAACACCATATATTTT CASSVNREGNTIYF
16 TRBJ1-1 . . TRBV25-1 TGTGCCAGCAGTGATGAGGGAGGGGGAGTTTGGACTGAAGCTTTCTTT CASSDEGGGVWTEAFF
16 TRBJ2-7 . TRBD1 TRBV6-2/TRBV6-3 TGTGCCAGCAGTTACTCCCCGGGACAGGGCCAATACGAGCAGTACTTC CASSYSPGQGQYEQYF
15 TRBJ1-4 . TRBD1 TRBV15 TGTGCCACCAGCAGAGAGGACAGGTCTAATGAAAAACTGTTTTTT CATSREDRSNEKLFF
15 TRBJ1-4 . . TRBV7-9 TGTGCCAGCAGAGCTTTGGACAGTCCTAATGAAAAACTGTTTTTT CASRALDSPNEKLFF
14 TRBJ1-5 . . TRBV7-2 TGTGCCAGCAGCTTAAAGGGAGGCAATCAGCCCCAGCATTTT CASSLKGGNQPQHF
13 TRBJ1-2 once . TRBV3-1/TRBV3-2 TGTGCCAGCACATCGGGGGGGGACTATGGCTACACCTTC CASTSGGDYGYTF
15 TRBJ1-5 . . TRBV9 TGTGCCAGCAGCGTAGCGGGGGGGAGCAATCAGCCCCAGCATTTT CASSVAGGSNQPQHF
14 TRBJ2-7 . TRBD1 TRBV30 TGTGCCTGGAAGATACCGGGACAGACCTACGAGCAGTACTTC CAWKIPGQTYEQYF
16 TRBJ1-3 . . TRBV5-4 TGTGCCAGCACCACGACAGGCTTTGCCTCTGGAAACACCATATATTTT CASTTTGFASGNTIYF